The source of this T cell receptor (beta chain) is a study of tumor and adjacent non-tumor tissue in lung cancer. For the study at large: Aged roughly 31 to 85 years, patients included fewer than 11 men and a few women with stage I to III disease.

This clonotype was counted between two and nine times. Its antigen is still unknown. No cell sorting was done before RNA was extracted from the tissue. Newly diagnosed lung cancer patients had thoracic surgery in China, August–late 2014, without prior chemotherapy. Points from the study as a whole: Compared with tumor, normal lung showed significantly lower TCR diversity. In normal lung, the top 100 clones were significantly more dominant than in tumor.

V dropped 2 bases and J dropped 4; count of bases not matched to a gene: 2. Germline V gene sequence: CDR1 GTSNPN, CDR2 SVGIG (reference sequence). The CDR3 spans 12 residues. A modified ARM-PCR protocol with three rounds of nested PCR amplified TCRbeta. MiXCR, run by TCRdb on the multiplex PCR reads, gives a single entry per CDR3 protein. The data show around 210,000 distinct CDR3 sequences, about 71% seen once. Sequenced: lung tumor tissue. The genes are TRBV30 and TRBJ2-7, with 7 bases aligning to TRBD1. This TCR was recovered from a man aged 60-69 years with non-small cell lung cancer. CDR3 amino acids: CAWSTGQYEQYF. The CDR3 nucleotides are TGTGCCTGGAGTACGGGACAGTACGAGCAGTACTTC.